The entry below describes one T cell receptor (beta chain). Its antigen is unknown. The record originates from a study of OX40 agonist ivuxolimab in advanced cancers. General study findings and limits: At doses 0.1 to 3.0 mg/kg, CD4+ and CD8+ clones expanded.

The table came from immunoSEQ multiplex PCR; TCRdb's copy has only in-frame clones and leaves some out. The sample holds tens of thousands of clones, approximately 89% seen once. The V end lost 0 bases, the J end lost 0 bases, and 9 bases lay between the germline ends. Germline lookup yields CDR1 MNHEY and CDR2 SMNVEV (reference sequence). The CDR3 is made up of 16 amino acids. The material sequenced was CD4+ or CD8+ T cells sorted from blood, taken in a trial of the OX40 agonist ivuxolimab. The clonotype originates from an adult with an advanced solid tumor such as melanoma, head and neck, liver or kidney cancer. This rearrangement joins TRBV27 to TRBJ1-5; D gene uncertain. CDR3 nucleotides: TGTGCCAGCAGTTTATCGTCGGGGTATAGCAATCAGCCCCAGCATTTT. This gives the protein CASSLSSGYSNQPQHF.